This record looks at one T cell receptor (beta chain) sequence and its context. What antigen it recognizes has not been identified. Nothing much larger sits one base from this clone, and base qualities are not available. Each donor gave one peripheral blood draw, around 0.12 L on average, collected into heparinised tubes. A BD FACSAria II was used to sort naive, central memory, regulatory and stem cell-like memory CD4+ T cells with a panel that included CD45RO, CCR7, CD25, CD127, CD95 and CD27. Every sorted population had a purity above 95%. Right away, PBMCs were isolated by Lymphoprep density gradient centrifugation and were stained directly, with no culture step. Samples were stained and sorted in pairs, with one healthy donor and one patient per experiment, so that batch effects were minimized. The High Capacity cDNA Reverse Transcription Kit was used to reverse transcribe all of the isolated RNA, meaning that expressed TCRB transcripts were what got sequenced. Deep immunoSEQ sequencing was applied to naive, central memory and regulatory T cell samples, giving an average of approximately 3.8 million total reads per sample. After sorted cells were lysed in RLT buffer, RNA was extracted with DNase-treated RNeasy Micro or Mini kits, with the choice depending on cell number. Each cell subset was processed separately to prevent cross-contamination, with patient and healthy donor samples processed together. The immunoSEQ multiplex PCR was used to amplify TCRB sequences from cDNA, generating 87-bp fragments that spanned the CDR3 region. Sequencing of the amplicons was performed on the Illumina HiSeq platform. For the original study's pipeline: Synthetic template baselines were used to correct PCR bias computationally, reads within Hamming distance 2 were collapsed together, and singletons that could not be merged were discarded. By aligning reads against IMGT, V, D and J genes, CDR3 length, and insertions or deletions at six rearrangement sites were assigned. Within each subset, clonotype counts were normalized to the number of sorted cells before true diversity and Gini coefficients were calculated with the tcR R package. Repertoire sharing was quantified using the overlap coefficient calculated on TCRB nucleotide sequences. As a proxy for the pre-selection repertoire, out-of-frame TCRB sequences from naive cells were analyzed. As stored in TCRdb, this immuneACCESS dataset retains in-frame rearrangements with V and J assigned. A fraction of the clones does not appear; measured against another copy, unresolved V genes explain less than half of the discrepancy, and the remainder lacks a known reason. V, J and clone size are taken as reported in that table, and D and trimming were inferred from the DNA itself. For this sample the table gives 640,000 or so clones, of which around an eighth were detected only once. The biggest ten clones account for 0.035% to 0.045% of the sample.

The sample comes from a study of beta chain features in type 1 diabetes (dated by TCRdb to between 2017 and 2018). In the study overall: Mean age, gender distribution, total cell number and subset yield did not differ between patients and healthy donors. A total of 90 million to 120 million sorted cells were examined across all samples, and a strong correlation was observed between cell number per subset and RNA yield. In the study, TCRB repertoires of sorted circulating CD4+ T cell subsets from recently diagnosed type 1 diabetes patients were compared with those of matched healthy donors. Regulatory and stem cell-like memory subsets were isolated from only 8 patients and about eight healthy donors, whereas naive and central memory subsets came from all 28 donors.

Paper-wide results and their limitations: Because cDNA was sequenced instead of genomic DNA, highly expressing activated cells could be over-represented, though the groups showed no difference in activation or CD3 levels. Only small numbers of individuals were included in the HLA sub-analyses, which left unresolved whether HLA type had any influence on TCRB rearrangement. Naive, central memory and regulatory TCRB repertoires appeared to be more alike among patients than among healthy donors. In all four CD4+ subsets, TCRB CDR3 length was moderately but significantly shorter in type 1 diabetes patients. Shorter templates might be favored by PCR, yet because patient and control samples were amplified and corrected together, any such skew would affect both groups equally. At VDJ recombination sites, type 1 diabetes patients had fewer insertions and more deleted nucleotides, which implies abnormalities in thymic rearrangement.

V was cut back by 3 bases and J by 4 bases, leaving a gap of 10 bases between them. From its cysteine to its phenylalanine, the CDR3 spans 14 amino acids. This entry keeps only the CDR3 DNA: 42 bases, framed from base 1. The germline V gene supplies CDR1 KGHSH and CDR2 LQKENI. The TCR was taken from a man between 18 and 29 years old with type 1 diabetes. This chain is built from TRBV18 and TRBJ2-1; no D gene call is confident. What was sequenced was naive CD4+ T cells from blood. Interpreted using the paper, the cell subset or site label stands for: true naive CD4+ T cells. CDR3 region: CASSPVGLYNEQFF. The bases are TGTGCCAGCTCACCCGTGGGTCTGTACAATGAGCAGTTCTTC.